Below, 10 T cell receptor beta chains from the same sample are listed, as sequenced in a study of lung T cells in sarcoidosis with Löfgren's syndrome. TCRdb reprocessed the reads with MiXCR, giving one entry per CDR3 protein. The sample consists of 60,000 or so distinct CDR3 sequences, 21% of them appearing once. The sequencing input was CD4+ T cells from PBMCs. These receptors all come from a human donor with sarcoidosis (Löfgren's syndrome or another form), or a control subject (not recorded which).

This clonotype was recorded at least ten times. The CDR3 DNA follows: TGTGCCAGCAGCTCGACTGACGCCTATGGCTACACCTTC. Its protein is CASSSTDAYGYTF. The rearrangement joins TRBV7-9 to TRBJ1-2, with D uncertain. CDR3 length equals 13 residues. Germline loops: CDR1 SEHNR, CDR2 FQNEAQ (reference sequence). Trimming cost V 4 bases and J 4 bases, with 10 bases left between them. The full variable domain, its missing parts supplied by reference TRBV7-9 and TRBJ1-2, is DTGVSQNPRHKITKRGQNVTFRCDPISEHNRLYWYRQTLGQGPEFLTYFQNEAQLEKSRLLSDRFSAERPKGSFSTLEIQRTEQGDSAMYLCASSSTDAYGYTFGSGTRLTVV.

This clonotype was found many times. This rearrangement joins TRBV5-1 to TRBJ2-1; D possibly corresponds to TRBD1 (5 bases). Germline values: CDR1 SGHRS, CDR2 YFSETQ. The CDR3 loop spans 14 amino acids. Trimming cost V 6 bases and J 7 bases, with 17 bases left between them. The CDR3 sequence is CASNLQPTANEQFF. The CDR3 nucleotides are TGCGCCAGCAACCTACAGCCGACAGCGAATGAGCAGTTCTTC.

The sample holds a few counts of this clonotype. This chain links TRBV28 with TRBJ1-1; no clear D. The V gene's germline CDR1 is MDHEN and CDR2 SYDVKM. CDR3 size: 15 residues. The germline V and J ends were trimmed by 5 bases and 3 bases, with 16 bases remaining between them. CDR3 residues: CASSPGVAGDTEAFF. The CDR3 DNA reads TGTGCCAGCAGTCCCGGTGTGGCCGGGGACACTGAAGCTTTCTTT.

Only a few counts were recorded for this clonotype. The chain carries TRBV12-3 or TRBV12-4 and TRBJ2-1; possibly TRBD1 for D (6 bases). V was clipped by 3 bases and J by 6 bases, with 12 bases between them. The CDR3 covers 14 residues. The CDR3 bases are TGTGCCAGCAGTTTTAACAGGGCGGGCAATGAGCAGTTCTTC. This gives the protein CASSFNRAGNEQFF.

In the case of this clonotype: The junction shows a germline mismatch at one end, possibly a read error. The chain uses TRBV12-3 or TRBV12-4 and TRBJ1-2, with D unresolved. The CDR3 runs to 14 residues. This chain's CDR3 is CASTTDRLIYGYAF. Written as DNA, the CDR3 is TGTGCCAGCACCACGGACCGGCTGATTTATGGCTACGCCTTC.

The chain has TRBV29-1 and TRBJ1-5; 7 bases fit TRBD1. The CDR3 spans 13 residues. Germline lookup yields CDR1 SQVTM and CDR2 ANQGSEA. Trimming removed 6 bases from V and 3 bases from J; junction bases left unmatched: 5. CDR3 loop: CSVGDRVNQPQHF. The CDR3 region has the DNA TGCAGCGTCGGAGACAGGGTCAATCAGCCCCAGCATTTT.

On this clonotype itself: The junction shows a germline mismatch at one end, possibly a read error. The V gene is TRBV6-9, the J gene TRBJ2-1; D remains ambiguous. Germline assignment: CDR1 MNHGY and CDR2 SVAAGI. The CDR3 loop spans 16 amino acids. The CDR3 DNA reads TGTGCTAGCAGTTACAAGAAGGTCCGCTCCTACAATGAGCAGTCCTTC. Its translation: CASSYKKVRSYNEQSF.

This clonotype has at least ten counts. The genes are TRBV3-1 and TRBJ1-5; possibly TRBD1 for D (5 bases). Germline V lookup: CDR1 LGHDT, CDR2 YNNKEL (reference sequence). CDR3 length: 14 amino acids. V lost 4 bases and J 4 bases, leaving 11 bases between the germline ends. The CDR3 reads CASSPTGGNQPQHF. The CDR3 nucleotides read TGTGCCAGCAGCCCTACAGGAGGAAATCAGCCCCAGCATTTT.

This clonotype was seen at least ten times. The chain is built from TRBV6-2 or TRBV6-3 and TRBJ1-1, with D possibly TRBD1 on 6 matching bases. The CDR3 contains 11 residues. Germline V lookup: CDR1 MNHEY, CDR2 SVGEGT. V was pared by 10 bases and J by 4 bases, with 10 bases between. CDR3 protein: CATTGFTEAFF. CDR3 nucleotide sequence: TGTGCCACCACAGGGTTCACTGAAGCTTTCTTT.

In its sample, this clonotype was seen once. The chain combines TRBV10-3 with TRBJ2-7; D ambiguous. The germline CDR1 and CDR2 sequences are ENHRY and SYGVKD. CDR3 size: 12 residues. Trimming shortened V by 0 bases and J by 8 bases, and 8 bases separated the two germline ends. The CDR3 here is CAISESIYKQYV. Here the CDR3 DNA reads TGTGCCATCAGTGAGTCGATTTACAAGCAGTACGTC.